These 22 T cell receptor beta chains came from one sample sequenced in a study of blood T cell repertoires in COVID-19. TCRdb's copy holds only in-frame clones and misses some; the assay was immunoSEQ multiplex PCR. This table holds about 350,000 clones, 86% found once. Sequencing input: peripheral blood. These receptors came from a woman aged 55-75 years with COVID-19, enrolled during active disease.

This clone appeared a single time. This chain uses TRBV19 with TRBJ1-5; TRBD1 is a possible D gene (5 bases). CDR1 and CDR2 (germline): LNHDA, SQIVND (reference sequence). The length of the CDR3 is 17 residues. V was trimmed by 6 bases and J by 1 base, leaving 19 bases between them. CDR3 in DNA: TGTGCCAGTAGCCCCCCTGTCCGGACAACAAGCAATCAGCCCCAGCATTTT. This gives the protein CASSPPVRTTSNQPQHF.

The chain has TRBV29-1 and TRBJ1-1, with 9 nucleotides matching TRBD1. The V gene's germline CDR1 is SQVTM and CDR2 ANQGSEA. This CDR3 has 14 amino acids. The J segment lost 1 base and the V segment lost 6 bases, leaving 6 bases of the junction unmatched. The CDR3 DNA sequence: TGCAGCGTGGACGGGACAGGGAAGAACACTGAAGCTTTCTTT. Residues: CSVDGTGKNTEAFF.

The rearrangement joins TRBV7-7 to TRBJ1-4; 8 bases align to TRBD1. CDR3 size: 20 residues. Trimming removed 0 bases from V and 0 bases from J; junction bases left unmatched: 12. The germline CDR1 and CDR2 sequences are SSHAT and FNYEAQ (reference sequence). The CDR3 is CASSLALGQGIGATNEKLFF. Here the CDR3 DNA reads TGTGCCAGCAGCTTAGCCTTAGGACAGGGAATAGGGGCAACTAATGAAAAACTGTTTTTT.

The V gene is TRBV4-3, the J gene TRBJ2-1; D gene uncertain. Trimming cost V 1 base and J 7 bases, with 17 bases left between them. The CDR3 length is 16 residues. CDR1 and CDR2 from the germline V gene are LGHNA and YSLEER. The CDR3 nucleotides read TGCGCCAGCAGCCAAGCGCAATTAGTAGCAGTGAATGAGCAGTTCTTC. As protein: CASSQAQLVAVNEQFF.

J is TRBJ2-3 and V is TRBV29-1; D gene ambiguous. V was clipped by 4 bases and J by 2 bases, with 4 bases between them. The V gene's germline CDR1 is SQVTM and CDR2 ANQGSEA. The CDR3 runs 11 residues. The CDR3 spells CSVALTDTQYF. CDR3 coding DNA: TGCAGCGTTGCTCTCACAGATACGCAGTATTTT.

CDR3 coding DNA: TGTGCCAGCAGCTCGTTCCAATCAGGGTTCCAGAATGAGCAGTTCTTC. Translated, it gives CASSSFQSGFQNEQFF. V usage is TRBV7-9 and J usage is TRBJ2-1; D possibly corresponds to TRBD1 (5 bases). CDR3 length equals 16 residues. Between the trimmed V and J ends, which lost 4 bases and 7 bases, there was a span of 20 bases. The germline V gene encodes CDR1 SEHNR and CDR2 FQNEAQ (reference sequence). Drawing the rest from reference TRBV7-9 and TRBJ2-1, the complete variable domain is DTGVSQNPRHKITKRGQNVTFRCDPISEHNRLYWYRQTLGQGPEFLTYFQNEAQLEKSRLLSDRFSAERPKGSFSTLEIQRTEQGDSAMYLCASSSFQSGFQNEQFFGPGTRLTVL.

This chain joins TRBV11-2 and TRBJ2-2; TRBD2 agrees at 7 bases. Germline lookup yields CDR1 SGHAT and CDR2 FQNNGV. This CDR3 comprises 15 residues. V gave up 3 bases and J gave up 5 bases; unmatched junction bases: 6. In nucleotides, the CDR3 is TGTGCCAGCAGCTTGGGAGGGCGGGTAACCGGGGAGCTGTTTTTT. Its protein product is CASSLGGRVTGELFF.

This chain connects TRBV29-1 to TRBJ2-3; no definite D call. Germline CDR1 is SQVTM and CDR2 is ANQGSEA. There are 10 residues in the CDR3. The CDR3 DNA sequence: TGCACGACTAGCACAGATACGCAGTATTTT. It codes for CTTSTDTQYF.

The chain carries TRBV7-2 and TRBJ2-3; TRBD2 matches 11 bases. The CDR3 contains 15 residues. Germline CDR1 reads SGHTA; CDR2 reads FQGNSA. The V gene end was trimmed by 3 bases and the J gene end by 8 bases; junction bases not matched to a gene: 7. The CDR3 sequence is CASSLVAGGIGTQYF. The DNA for the CDR3 is TGTGCCAGCAGCTTGGTAGCGGGGGGGATAGGTACGCAGTATTTT. The entire variable domain, with the rest obtained from reference TRBV7-2 and TRBJ2-3, is as follows: GAGVSQSPSNKVTEKGKDVELRCDPISGHTALYWYRQSLGQGLEFLIYFQGNSAPDKSGLPSDRFSAERTGGSVSTLTIQRTQQEDSAVYLCASSLVAGGIGTQYFGPGTRLTVL.

J is TRBJ2-1 and V is TRBV3-1 (or the pseudogene TRBV3-2), with 7 bases matching TRBD2. The CDR3 is 16 residues long. Germline-derived CDR1 and CDR2 are LGHDT and YNNKEL (reference sequence). V gave up 0 bases and J gave up 5 bases; unmatched junction bases: 7. The CDR3 nucleotides read TGTGCCAGCAGCCAAGACGTCGGACTAGGGGACAATGAGCAGTTCTTC. As protein: CASSQDVGLGDNEQFF.

The chain combines TRBV25-1 with TRBJ1-1, with 9 bases that match TRBD1. The CDR3 sequence is 13 residues long. The germline CDR1 and CDR2 sequences are MGHDK and SYGVNS. Trimming removed 7 bases from V and 5 bases from J; junction bases left unmatched: 5. CDR3 protein: CASMRTGDTEAFF. The CDR3 DNA follows: TGTGCCAGCATGAGGACAGGGGATACTGAAGCTTTCTTT.

The chain joins TRBV7-2 to TRBJ2-5; TRBD2 is a possible D gene (6 bases). The V end lost 5 bases, the J end lost 7 bases, and 8 bases lay between the germline ends. The germline gives CDR1 SGHTA, CDR2 FQGNSA. This CDR3 spans 11 amino acids. The CDR3 nucleotides are TGTGCCAGCAGCAATAGCGGGACCCAGTACTTC. It codes for CASSNSGTQYF. The full variable domain, with the rest looked up from reference TRBV7-2 and TRBJ2-5, is GAGVSQSPSNKVTEKGKDVELRCDPISGHTALYWYRQSLGQGLEFLIYFQGNSAPDKSGLPSDRFSAERTGGSVSTLTIQRTQQEDSAVYLCASSNSGTQYFGPGTRLLVL.

DNA of the CDR3: TGTGCCAGCAGCTTGAAAGGAGAGATAAACACCATATATTTT. Its protein is CASSLKGEINTIYF. The chain couples TRBV5-5 to TRBJ1-3; D call uncertain. Per germline, CDR1 SGHKS and CDR2 YYEKEE (reference sequence). The V and J ends lost 1 base and 6 bases respectively, with 11 bases between them. The CDR3 covers 14 residues.

The chain couples TRBV7-8 to TRBJ2-2; 11 bases are shared with TRBD2. Germline V lookup: CDR1 SGHVS, CDR2 FQNEAQ. Unmatched junction bases numbered 2, after V lost 5 bases and J lost 0 bases. This CDR3 is 16 amino acids long. DNA for the CDR3: TGTGCCAGCAGCCTACTAGCGGGGGCGAACACCGGGGAGCTGTTTTTT. This gives the protein CASSLLAGANTGELFF.

The CDR3, as DNA: TGTGCCAGCAGCCAGGGACAGGGGTTACCCTATGGCTACACCTTC. Protein sequence: CASSQGQGLPYGYTF. This chain connects TRBV9 to TRBJ1-2; 10 bases match TRBD1. CDR3 size: 15 residues. Per the germline V gene, CDR1 is SGDLS and CDR2 is YYNGEE. V lost 4 bases to trimming and J lost 4 bases; unmatched junction nucleotides: 7.

This chain connects TRBV7-9 to TRBJ2-5; 11 positions match TRBD2. The CDR3 has 16 residues. Trimming cost V 1 base and J 3 bases; bases outside gene matches: 4. Germline CDR1 reads SEHNR; CDR2 reads FQNEAQ (reference sequence). CDR3 loop: CASSLGASGGKETQYF. As DNA, the CDR3 is TGTGCCAGCAGCTTAGGGGCTAGCGGGGGGAAAGAGACCCAGTACTTC. The entire variable domain, with the rest obtained from reference TRBV7-9 and TRBJ2-5, is as follows: DTGVSQNPRHKITKRGQNVTFRCDPISEHNRLYWYRQTLGQGPEFLTYFQNEAQLEKSRLLSDRFSAERPKGSFSTLEIQRTEQGDSAMYLCASSLGASGGKETQYFGPGTRLLVL.

This clone turned up a few times. The J gene is TRBJ2-1, the V gene TRBV11-2; 7 nucleotides agree with TRBD1. V shed 3 bases, J shed 6 bases, and the junction held 8 bases outside the gene matches. CDR3 size: 15 residues. The germline V gene has CDR1 SGHAT and CDR2 FQNNGV. The CDR3 is CASSLRQGAINEQFF. DNA for the CDR3: TGTGCCAGCAGCTTGAGACAGGGAGCAATCAATGAGCAGTTCTTC.

The genes are TRBV30 and TRBJ2-5, with no clear D. The CDR3 has 13 amino acids. Germline loops: CDR1 GTSNPN, CDR2 SVGIG (reference sequence). The ends were cut back, 1 base at V and 2 bases at J, with 8 bases in the middle. CDR3 nucleotide sequence: TGTGCCTGGAGTGCAGGCCAACAAGAGACCCAGTACTTC. Translating gives CAWSAGQQETQYF.

The chain employs TRBV5-1 and TRBJ2-7, with 12 bases identical to TRBD2. Germline assignment: CDR1 SGHRS and CDR2 YFSETQ. The CDR3 consists of 15 residues. The ends lost 5 bases at V and 6 bases at J; junction bases unmatched: 9. The CDR3 DNA sequence: TGCGCCAGCAGAAACCTAGCGGGGGGGTCTAGCGAGCAGTACTTC. It codes for CASRNLAGGSSEQYF.

V and J are TRBV2 and TRBJ2-7; 7 bases fit TRBD2. V shed 7 bases, J shed 0 bases, and the junction held 3 bases outside the gene matches. The CDR3 spans 13 residues. CDR1 and CDR2 from the germline V gene are SNHLY and FYNNEI. CDR3 bases: TGTGCCAGCATGGGAGGGAGCTCCTACGAGCAGTACTTC. This sequence encodes CASMGGSSYEQYF.

The chain links TRBV3-1 (or the pseudogene TRBV3-2) to TRBJ2-1, with 8 bases aligning to TRBD2. The CDR3 is 14 amino acids. Per germline, CDR1 LGHDT and CDR2 YNNKEL (reference sequence). V gave up 8 bases and J gave up 8 bases; unmatched junction bases: 11. CDR3 region: CASEPSGGKDEQFF. The CDR3 DNA follows: TGTGCCAGCGAACCGAGCGGGGGCAAGGATGAGCAGTTCTTC.

V and J are TRBV10-3 and TRBJ1-4, with D unresolved. Germline values: CDR1 ENHRY, CDR2 SYGVKD. This CDR3 region has 13 residues. V lost 5 bases and J lost 3, with 7 bases in between. The CDR3 here is CAISQVSNEKLFF. The CDR3 nucleotides read TGTGCCATCAGTCAGGTATCTAATGAAAAACTGTTTTTT.